This TCR beta chain originates from a study of T cell repertoires in cytomegalovirus infection. The CDR3 covers 15 residues. V lost 6 bases to trimming and J lost 1 base, with 17 bases between them. The germline CDR1 and CDR2 sequences are DFQATT and SNEGSKA (reference sequence). The sample holds a few counts of this clonotype. The antigen is unknown. TCRdb re-called the reads through MiXCR, storing one row per CDR3 protein. The table records 110,000 or so distinct CDR3 sequences, around 29% of them present only once. This sample comprised CD8+ T cells from cultured PBMCs, obtained from culture after CMV antigen stimulation. The V and J genes are TRBV20-1 and TRBJ2-3; the D gene is possibly TRBD1 (6 bases). The source is a human donor in good health (CMV status not recorded). Some clones in this sample may be carry-over from other donors' samples. In nucleotides, the CDR3 is TGCAGTGCCCTGGACAGTGAATGGGGCACAGATACGCAGTATTTT. Its translation: CSALDSEWGTDTQYF.